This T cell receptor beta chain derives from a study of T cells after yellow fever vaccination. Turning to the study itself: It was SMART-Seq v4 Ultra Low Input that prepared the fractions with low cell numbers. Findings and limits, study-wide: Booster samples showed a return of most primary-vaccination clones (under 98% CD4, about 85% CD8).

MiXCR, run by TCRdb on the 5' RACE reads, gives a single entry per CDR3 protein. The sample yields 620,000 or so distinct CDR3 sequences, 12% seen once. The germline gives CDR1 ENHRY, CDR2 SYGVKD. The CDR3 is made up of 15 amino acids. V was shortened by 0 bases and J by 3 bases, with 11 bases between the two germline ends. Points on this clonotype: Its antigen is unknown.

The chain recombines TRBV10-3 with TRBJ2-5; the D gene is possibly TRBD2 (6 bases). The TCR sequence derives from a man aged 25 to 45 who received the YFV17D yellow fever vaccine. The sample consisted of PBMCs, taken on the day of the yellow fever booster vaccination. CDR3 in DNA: TGTGCCATCAGTGAGTCGGCGACGGGAGAAGAGACCCAGTACTTC. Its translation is CAISESATGEETQYF.